This is a list of T cell receptor beta chains from one sample in a study of T-cell memory formation after mild COVID-19. TCRdb redid the calling of the 5' RACE reads with MiXCR, one entry per CDR3 protein. Found here are about 200,000 distinct CDR3 sequences, 9.5% to 10% of them singletons; the top ten hold about 3.8%. The sequenced sample consisted of PBMCs or a T cell subset sorted from them (not recorded which). The receptors come from a man aged 18-30 years who had mild COVID-19 (a few samples of this study predate the infection). Cell type and time point are not known. CDR3s include the opening cysteine and the closing phenylalanine or tryptophan. D genes are given only for firm matches. Size values are once, few and many counts, or a class for expanded clones, and some rows have none.

D gene	V gene	J gene	clone size	CDR3 DNA	CDR3 protein
.	TRBV20-1	TRBJ2-5	few	TGCAGTGCCCGAAAGACGCCAAAAGAGACCCAGTACTTC	CSARKTPKETQYF
.	TRBV20-1	TRBJ2-3	.	TGCAGTGCTAGGATAGCAGATACGCAGTATTTT	CSARIADTQYF
TRBD1	TRBV25-1	TRBJ2-1	many	TGTGCCAGCAGTGGCCCGACAGGGAGTAATGAGCAGTTCTTC	CASSGPTGSNEQFF
TRBD1	TRBV11-1	TRBJ2-5	many	TGTGCCAGCAGCTTCCGGGACAGGGACGACCAAGAGACCCAGTACTTC	CASSFRDRDDQETQYF
.	TRBV10-3	TRBJ1-5	few	TGTGCCATCAGTGAGTCGATTCTGGGCAATCAGCCCCAGCATTTT	CAISESILGNQPQHF
TRBD2	TRBV5-1	TRBJ2-2	few	TGCGCCAGCAGCTTGTTAGCGGGGGCCCCGAACACCGGGGAGCTGTTTTTT	CASSLLAGAPNTGELFF
TRBD1	TRBV6-2/TRBV6-3	TRBJ1-1	few	TGTGCCAGCAGTTACCCTTTGGGACAGGGGAGGACTGAAGCTTTCTTT	CASSYPLGQGRTEAFF
.	TRBV10-3	TRBJ2-3	few	TGTGCCATCAGTGACCCAACGGGGGGCACAGATACGCAGTATTTT	CAISDPTGGTDTQYF
.	TRBV4-3	TRBJ1-3	few	TGCGCCAGCAGCGTGGGCAGGGTCGGAAACACCATATATTTT	CASSVGRVGNTIYF
.	TRBV28	TRBJ1-5	many	TGTGCCAGCAGTTTGGGTGGTAGCAATCAGCCCCAGCATTTT	CASSLGGSNQPQHF
.	TRBV18	TRBJ1-5	.	TGTGCCAGCTCAGCGGGTAATAGCAATCAGCCCCAGCATTTT	CASSAGNSNQPQHF
.	TRBV5-4	TRBJ2-5	few	TGTGCCAGCAGCTCCCCTCTAGGGGGGCAAGAGACCCAGTACTTC	CASSSPLGGQETQYF
.	TRBV14	TRBJ1-2	.	TGTGCCAGCAGTCAGCGGGGGGCGCATGGCTACACCTTC	CASSQRGAHGYTF
.	TRBV2	TRBJ1-1	.	TGTGCCAGCAGCGGATCCCTTTTGAGGGCTGAAGCTTTCTTT	CASSGSLLRAEAFF
TRBD1	TRBV9	TRBJ1-5	.	TGTGCCAGCAGCCTACGGGACAGGGGCCCTCAGCCCCAGCATTTT	CASSLRDRGPQPQHF
.	TRBV2	TRBJ2-4	few	TGTGCCAGCAAAGATGCAGGCCTAGCCAAAAACATTCAGTACTTC	CASKDAGLAKNIQYF
.	TRBV10-2	TRBJ2-1	.	TGCGCCAGCAGGGACCCCGCCTACAATGAGCAGTTCTTC	CASRDPAYNEQFF
.	TRBV5-1	TRBJ1-1	many	TGCGCCAGCAGCTCGGCGGCATCGAACACTGAAGCTTTCTTT	CASSSAASNTEAFF
.	TRBV3-1	TRBJ1-6	.	TGTGCCAGCAGCCGACAGAGCTCCTATAATTCACCCCTCCACTTT	CASSRQSSYNSPLHF
.	TRBV6-4	TRBJ2-3	few	TGTGCCAGCAGTGACAACAGATACACAGATACGCAGTATTTT	CASSDNRYTDTQYF
TRBD2	TRBV5-1	TRBJ2-3	many	TGCGCCAGCAGCTCTCGACTTAGCGGGGGGGTTACAGATACGCAGTATTTT	CASSSRLSGGVTDTQYF
TRBD1	TRBV10-3	TRBJ1-2	.	TGTGCCATCGGAGAGACAGGGGGTGGCTACACCTTC	CAIGETGGGYTF